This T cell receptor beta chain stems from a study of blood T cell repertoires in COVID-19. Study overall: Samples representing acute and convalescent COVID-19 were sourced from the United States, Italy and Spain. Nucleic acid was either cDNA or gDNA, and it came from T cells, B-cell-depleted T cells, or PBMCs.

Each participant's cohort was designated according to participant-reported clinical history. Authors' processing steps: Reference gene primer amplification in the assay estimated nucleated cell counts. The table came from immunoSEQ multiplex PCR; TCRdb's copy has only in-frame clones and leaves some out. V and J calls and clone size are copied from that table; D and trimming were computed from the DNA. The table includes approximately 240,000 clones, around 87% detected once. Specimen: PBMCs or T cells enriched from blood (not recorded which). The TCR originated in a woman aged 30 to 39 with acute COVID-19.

CDR3 coding DNA: TGTGCCAGCAGCTCAGGGACTAGCGGAGTCGAGCAGTACTTC. It encodes CASSSGTSGVEQYF. The rearrangement joins TRBV7-6 to TRBJ2-7; 11 nucleotides match TRBD2. Germline V lookup: CDR1 SGHVS, CDR2 FNYEAQ. The CDR3 length is 14 residues. V dropped 4 bases and J dropped 6; count of bases not matched to a gene: 5.